One sample yielded the 22 T cell receptor beta chains listed below, sequenced in a study of cytomegalovirus exposure and HLA in healthy donors. Use of 60 Vbeta and 13 Jbeta primers characterized the PCR. Profiling relied on immunoSEQ multiplex PCR, and the TCRdb table lists in-frame clones only, not all of them. The table lists 150,000 to 200,000 clones, approximately 65% of them singletons, with 2.5% to 3% in the top ten. Sample: PBMCs. The receptors originated from a man aged 35 to 55 in good health and CMV-seronegative.

This clone was observed a single time. The V call is TRBV11-2, the J call TRBJ1-5; D gene unclear. V lost 3 bases, J lost 5 bases, and 8 bases lay in between. CDR3 length equals 13 residues. Germline-derived CDR1 and CDR2 are SGHAT and FQNNGV. In nucleotides, the CDR3 is TGTGCCAGCAGCTTGAACATTGATCAGCCCCAGCATTTT. Its protein product is CASSLNIDQPQHF.

This rearrangement joins TRBV5-1 to TRBJ2-7, with D perhaps TRBD1 (6 bases). Germline CDR1 is SGHRS and CDR2 is YFSETQ. The CDR3 has 15 amino acids. V was pared by 4 bases and J by 7 bases, with 21 bases between. CDR3 bases: TGCGCCAGCAGCGTCACGACAGGTCGCCAAGGGGAGCAGTACTTC. Translated, it gives CASSVTTGRQGEQYF.

This clone came up a few times. The chain links TRBV7-9 to TRBJ2-3; D is perhaps TRBD2 (5 bases). Germline lookup yields CDR1 SEHNR and CDR2 FQNEAQ (reference sequence). The V and J ends lost 1 base and 4 bases respectively, with 9 bases between them. This CDR3 has 14 amino acids. CDR3 protein: CASSLGLGADTQYF. The DNA of the CDR3 is TGTGCCAGCAGCTTAGGGCTCGGGGCAGATACGCAGTATTTT.

The V and J genes are TRBV9 and TRBJ2-1; D may be TRBD2 (5 bases). Trimming took off 6 bases at V and 4 bases at J, with 11 bases between the two ends. CDR1 is SGDLS and CDR2 is YYNGEE in the germline V gene. The CDR3 is 13 amino acids. The CDR3 is CASTPGNYNEQFF. In nucleotides, the CDR3 is TGTGCCAGCACCCCCGGGAATTACAATGAGCAGTTCTTC.

This chain connects TRBV19 to TRBJ1-2; 8 bases map to TRBD1. The V segment lost 8 bases and the J segment 0 bases; nucleotides outside the gene matches: 2. From germline, CDR1 is LNHDA and CDR2 SQIVND (reference sequence). This CDR3 has 13 amino acids. The CDR3 loop is CASQQGANYGYTF. CDR3 bases: TGTGCCAGTCAACAGGGGGCTAACTATGGCTACACCTTC.

This clone was detected a few times. The rearrangement uses TRBV11-2 and TRBJ2-1; TRBD2 matches at 11 bases. V was clipped by 5 bases and J by 0 bases; unmatched bases: 9. This CDR3 has 18 residues. Germline V gene data show CDR1 as SGHAT and CDR2 as FQNNGV. The CDR3 region has the DNA TGTGCCAGCAGCAGCCGGACTAGCGGGCGGAGCTCCTACAATGAGCAGTTCTTC. It encodes CASSSRTSGRSSYNEQFF.

The chain combines TRBV29-1 with TRBJ2-3, with TRBD2 identical over 9 bases. Germline V gives CDR1 SQVTM, CDR2 ANQGSEA. The CDR3 consists of 15 residues. V shed 4 bases, J shed 5 bases, and the junction held 10 bases outside the gene matches. CDR3 loop: CSVGRAGGPGDTQYF. In nucleotides, the CDR3 is TGCAGCGTTGGGCGCGCGGGAGGGCCTGGAGATACGCAGTATTTT.

The V gene is TRBV10-3, the J gene TRBJ1-2; TRBD1 is a possible D gene (5 bases). The CDR3 totals 13 residues. V dropped 2 bases and J dropped 8 bases, with 12 bases sitting between them. Germline V gene data show CDR1 as ENHRY and CDR2 as SYGVKD. The CDR3, as DNA: TGTGCCATCAGTGAGACACAGGTGCAGGGCTACACCTTC. This sequence encodes CAISETQVQGYTF.

This clone has just a few counts. CDR3 bases: TGTGCCAGCTCACCCGGGGAAAGGCCCCAGCATTTT. This codes for CASSPGERPQHF. The V call is TRBV18, the J call TRBJ1-5; D is uncertain. This CDR3 spans 12 amino acids. V was cut by 3 bases and J by 9 bases, with 9 bases left in between. The germline V gene has CDR1 KGHSH and CDR2 LQKENI.

The J gene is TRBJ1-5, the V gene TRBV12-5; TRBD1 agrees at 8 bases. V lost 3 bases, J lost 0 bases, and 7 bases stayed unmatched. The germline V gene encodes CDR1 LGHNT and CDR2 FRNRAP. The CDR3 length is 17 residues. CDR3 sequence (DNA): TGTGCTAGTGGTTTACTGACAGGGGATTATAGCAATCAGCCCCAGCATTTT. Its protein product is CASGLLTGDYSNQPQHF.

In this sample, this clone turned up once. The V call is TRBV7-3, the J call TRBJ2-2; 14 bases are a match to TRBD2. CDR3 size: 17 residues. With V trimmed by 2 bases and J by 8 bases, 7 bases remained unmatched. Per germline, CDR1 SGHTA and CDR2 FQGTGA. The CDR3 loop reads CASSLSGTSGSAGELFF. CDR3 bases: TGTGCCAGCAGCTTATCCGGGACTAGCGGGAGTGCTGGGGAGCTGTTTTTT.

This clone has just a few counts. The DNA for the CDR3 is TGTGCCAGCAGCTTAGGAGGGACAGGCTACGAGCAGTACTTC. It specifies CASSLGGTGYEQYF. The V and J genes are TRBV7-2 and TRBJ2-7, with 8 bases identical to TRBD1. J gave up 3 bases and V 1 base, and 2 bases lay outside the gene matches. Germline V gene lookup returns CDR1 SGHTA and CDR2 FQGNSA. This CDR3 contains 14 residues.

The V gene is TRBV6-1, the J gene TRBJ1-5, with 9 bases lining up with TRBD1. The CDR3 covers 19 residues. Trimming took 4 bases from V and 4 from J; bases not matched to a gene: 17. Looked up from germline, CDR1 is MNHNS and CDR2 is SASEGT. The CDR3 reads CASSGIPGQGSLNNQPQHF. CDR3 DNA sequence: TGTGCCAGCAGTGGAATCCCAGGACAGGGGTCGCTCAATAATCAGCCCCAGCATTTT.

A note on this clone: The junction does not match germline at one end; this may be a read error. V gene TRBV5-6 combines with J gene TRBJ2-3; D remains unclear. There are 12 residues in the CDR3. The V gene's germline CDR1 is SGHDT and CDR2 YYEEEE. The CDR3 bases are TGTGCCAGCAGCAGTAGCATAGATACGCAGTATTTT. As protein: CASSSSIDTQYF.

The V call is TRBV9, the J call TRBJ2-1, with 9 bases aligning to TRBD2. CDR3 length equals 14 residues. V shed 2 bases, J shed 7 bases, and the junction held 4 bases outside the gene matches. Germline assignment: CDR1 SGDLS and CDR2 YYNGEE. CDR3 loop: CASSVSGSYNEQFF. DNA for the CDR3: TGTGCCAGCAGCGTTAGCGGGAGTTATAATGAGCAGTTCTTC. The full variable domain, with the rest looked up from reference TRBV9 and TRBJ2-1, is DSGVTQTPKHLITATGQRVTLRCSPRSGDLSVYWYQQSLDQGLQFLIQYYNGEERAKGNILERFSAQQFPDLHSELNLSSLELGDSALYFCASSVSGSYNEQFFGPGTRLTVL.

This clone appeared a few times. This chain connects TRBV18 to TRBJ1-5; TRBD1 aligns across 8 bases. This CDR3 region has 14 residues. V was clipped by 6 bases and J by 3 bases; unmatched bases: 4. Germline-derived CDR1 and CDR2 are KGHSH and LQKENI. CDR3 residues: CASSDRVDNQPQHF. CDR3 nucleotides: TGTGCCAGCTCGGACAGGGTGGACAATCAGCCCCAGCATTTT.

This CDR3 reads CASSLEGSQETQYF. For the CDR3, the DNA is TGCGCCAGCAGCTTGGAGGGGTCTCAAGAGACCCAGTACTTC. The chain has TRBV5-1 and TRBJ2-5, with D tentatively TRBD1 (5 bases). Looked up from germline, CDR1 is SGHRS and CDR2 is YFSETQ. The CDR3 loop spans 14 amino acids. V was clipped by 0 bases and J by 2 bases, with 8 bases between them.

The CDR3 loop reads CASSLASGGQGTEQFF. The CDR3 DNA reads TGCGCCAGCAGCTTGGCCTCAGGGGGACAGGGAACTGAGCAGTTCTTC. The rearrangement links TRBV5-1 to TRBJ2-1; 9 bases line up with TRBD1. After removal of 0 bases from V and 9 bases from J, the junction contained 10 bases not matched to a gene. Germline assignment: CDR1 SGHRS and CDR2 YFSETQ. CDR3 length equals 16 residues. Together with reference TRBV5-1 and TRBJ2-1, the CDR3 gives the full variable domain: KAGVTQTPRYLIKTRGQQVTLSCSPISGHRSVSWYQQTPGQGLQFLFEYFSETQRNKGNFPGRFSGRQFSNSRSEMNVSTLELGDSALYLCASSLASGGQGTEQFFGPGTRLTVL.

There are a few counts of this clone. The chain recombines TRBV9 with TRBJ2-7; a weak D match, TRBD1 (5 bases). Germline V gives CDR1 SGDLS, CDR2 YYNGEE. V dropped 0 bases and J dropped 6 bases, with 13 bases sitting between them. The CDR3 sequence is 14 residues long. In DNA, the CDR3 is TGTGCCAGCAGCGTAGACAGCAGGGTCTTCGAGCAGTACTTC. It translates to CASSVDSRVFEQYF.

V usage is TRBV27 and J usage is TRBJ2-3, with TRBD2 as a possible D gene (6 bases). The CDR3 has 18 amino acids. Germline loops: CDR1 MNHEY, CDR2 SMNVEV (reference sequence). V dropped 5 bases and J dropped 0 bases, with 21 bases sitting between them. The CDR3 sequence: CASSPRFPGGTSTDTQYF. CDR3 sequence (DNA): TGTGCCAGCAGTCCTCGTTTCCCTGGGGGGACCAGCACAGATACGCAGTATTTT.

The rearrangement links TRBV28 to TRBJ2-1; D perhaps matches TRBD1 (5 bases). The germline gives CDR1 MDHEN, CDR2 SYDVKM. V gave up 5 bases and J gave up 15 bases, with 8 bases separating them. This CDR3 contains 9 residues. CDR3 residues: CASSPGPFF. DNA for the CDR3: TGTGCCAGCAGTCCAGGGCCGTTCTTC.

CDR3 sequence: CASRIWGGLAERETQYF. The DNA for the CDR3 is TGTGCCAGCAGGATTTGGGGCGGACTAGCGGAGAGGGAGACCCAGTACTTC. The chain is built from TRBV7-9 and TRBJ2-5; 10 bases are shared with TRBD2. This CDR3 contains 17 residues. Germline CDR1 reads SEHNR; CDR2 reads FQNEAQ (reference sequence). The trim removed 6 bases at V and 5 bases at J, leaving 15 bases unmatched.